These 13 T cell receptor beta chains came from one sample sequenced in a study. In TCRdb, the RT-PCR reads were re-called with MiXCR into one record per CDR3 protein. The sample gives fewer than 800,000 distinct CDR3 sequences, over 12% of which show up once; 3.6% is in the top ten. The sequenced sample was memory CD4+ T cells from blood. These receptors all come from a female donor in good health, serving as a healthy control.

This chain joins TRBV28 and TRBJ2-4, with D perhaps TRBD1 (7 bases). The CDR3 is 15 residues long. The V gene's germline CDR1 is MDHEN and CDR2 SYDVKM. V shed 3 bases and J shed 6 bases, with 15 bases lying between them. The CDR3 sequence: CASSLGQGGGNIQYF. The CDR3 DNA reads as TGTGCCAGCAGTTTGGGCCAGGGGGGAGGAAACATTCAGTACTTC.

The gene calls are TRBV7-9 and TRBJ2-3, with TRBD2 matching 10 bases. V dropped 5 bases and J dropped 1; count of bases not matched to a gene: 15. Germline V gene sequence: CDR1 SEHNR, CDR2 FQNEAQ (reference sequence). The CDR3 contains 19 residues. The DNA of the CDR3 is TGTGCCAGCAGCACTACAGCAGTGCTAGCGGGGGTTCGCACAGATACGCAGTATTTT. This encodes CASSTTAVLAGVRTDTQYF.

This clonotype was seen more than once but under ten times. This chain uses TRBV20-1 with TRBJ2-5, with a possible D match to TRBD2 (5 bases). The CDR3 loop spans 12 amino acids. CDR1 DFQATT and CDR2 SNEGSKA come from the germline V gene (reference sequence). V was shortened by 7 bases and J by 2 bases, with 11 bases between the two germline ends. CDR3 DNA sequence: TGCAGTGTCGGGAAACCTCAAGAGACCCAGTACTTC. Residues: CSVGKPQETQYF.

V and J are TRBV28 and TRBJ2-2, with D perhaps given as TRBD1 or TRBD2 (5 bases each). Trimming pared 6 bases from V and 3 bases from J, leaving 20 bases between. The CDR3 totals 17 residues. Germline CDR1 is MDHEN and CDR2 is SYDVKM. In DNA form, the CDR3 reads TGTGCCAGCAGCCCAAACCCCGGGACCTTGGACACCGGGGAGCTGTTTTTT. Translating it yields CASSPNPGTLDTGELFF.

This clonotype came up many times. The rearrangement links TRBV6-5 to TRBJ1-3; no firm D call. Germline lookup yields CDR1 MNHEY and CDR2 SVGAGI. The CDR3 length is 14 residues. V shed 6 bases and J shed 4 bases, with 13 bases lying between them. The CDR3 DNA sequence: TGTGCCAGCAGAAGAGGCCAACAGGGAAACACCATATATTTT. It is translated as CASRRGQQGNTIYF.

This clonotype was recorded at least ten times. The chain links TRBV6-6 to TRBJ2-3, with a tentative D call TRBD1 (6 bases). The CDR3 covers 14 residues. V lost 6 bases and J lost 1, with 11 bases in between. The germline V gene has CDR1 MNHNY and CDR2 SVGAGI (reference sequence). The CDR3 nucleotides are TGTGCCAGCAGCCAGGGGTTCGGCACAGATACGCAGTATTTT. Protein product: CASSQGFGTDTQYF.

The chain combines TRBV4-3 with TRBJ1-1, with a weak D call TRBD1 (6 bases). The CDR3 contains 15 residues. In germline, CDR1 is LGHNA, CDR2 YSLEER. V was pared by 4 bases and J by 5 bases, with 17 bases between. The CDR3 region is CASSREGTRGTEAFF. The CDR3 nucleotides are TGCGCCAGCAGCCGGGAAGGGACCAGGGGTACTGAAGCTTTCTTT.

This chain connects TRBV7-2 to TRBJ2-3, with D hard to call. The V gene's germline CDR1 is SGHTA and CDR2 FQGNSA. CDR3 length: 15 residues. V gave up 3 bases and J gave up 1 base, with 11 bases separating them. CDR3 region: CASSFWAAGTDTQYF. The CDR3 DNA reads TGTGCCAGCAGCTTCTGGGCGGCGGGCACAGATACGCAGTATTTT.

The chain has TRBV2 and TRBJ2-5; no definite D call. Germline CDR1 SNHLY, CDR2 FYNNEI. The length of the CDR3 is 12 residues. Trimming pared 10 bases from V and 1 base from J, leaving 10 bases between. CDR3 region: CAIGPTQETQYF. As DNA, the CDR3 is TGTGCCATCGGACCGACCCAAGAGACCCAGTACTTC.

This clonotype has more than one count but fewer than ten. The gene calls are TRBV11-1 and TRBJ1-1; 10 bases match TRBD1. The CDR3 contains 17 residues. The germline V gene has CDR1 SGHAT and CDR2 FQDESV (reference sequence). J gave up 3 bases and V 5 bases, and 12 bases lay outside the gene matches. The CDR3 region has the DNA TGTGCCAGCAGCCCAAGACCGGGACAGGGGTATTACACTGAAGCTTTCTTT. Protein product: CASSPRPGQGYYTEAFF.

This clonotype was found a few times. The V call is TRBV6-2 or TRBV6-3, the J call TRBJ1-2; D is unresolved. The CDR3 totals 11 residues. V dropped 6 bases and J dropped 9 bases, with 11 bases sitting between them. Per the germline V gene, CDR1 is MNHEY and CDR2 is SVGEGT. CDR3 amino acids: CASRVAESYTF. The CDR3 nucleotides are TGTGCCAGCAGGGTAGCAGAGAGCTACACCTTC.

The table lists this clonotype with a few counts. V and J are TRBV6-1 and TRBJ2-1; the D gene could be TRBD1 or TRBD2 (6 bases each). CDR3 length: 14 residues. V lost 6 bases and J lost 2, with 11 bases in between. Germline assignment: CDR1 MNHNS and CDR2 SASEGT. The CDR3 nucleotides read TGTGCCAGCAGACGGGGGCCCACCTACAATGAGCAGTTCTTC. This encodes CASRRGPTYNEQFF.

CDR3: CASRGTGEGEQYF. In DNA, the CDR3 is TGTGCCAGCAGGGGGACAGGGGAGGGCGAGCAGTACTTC. The chain carries TRBV7-9 and TRBJ2-7; 10 positions match TRBD1. Germline V gene lookup returns CDR1 SEHNR and CDR2 FQNEAQ (reference sequence). There are 13 residues in the CDR3. V shed 6 bases and J 6 bases; nucleotides not matched to a gene: 5.